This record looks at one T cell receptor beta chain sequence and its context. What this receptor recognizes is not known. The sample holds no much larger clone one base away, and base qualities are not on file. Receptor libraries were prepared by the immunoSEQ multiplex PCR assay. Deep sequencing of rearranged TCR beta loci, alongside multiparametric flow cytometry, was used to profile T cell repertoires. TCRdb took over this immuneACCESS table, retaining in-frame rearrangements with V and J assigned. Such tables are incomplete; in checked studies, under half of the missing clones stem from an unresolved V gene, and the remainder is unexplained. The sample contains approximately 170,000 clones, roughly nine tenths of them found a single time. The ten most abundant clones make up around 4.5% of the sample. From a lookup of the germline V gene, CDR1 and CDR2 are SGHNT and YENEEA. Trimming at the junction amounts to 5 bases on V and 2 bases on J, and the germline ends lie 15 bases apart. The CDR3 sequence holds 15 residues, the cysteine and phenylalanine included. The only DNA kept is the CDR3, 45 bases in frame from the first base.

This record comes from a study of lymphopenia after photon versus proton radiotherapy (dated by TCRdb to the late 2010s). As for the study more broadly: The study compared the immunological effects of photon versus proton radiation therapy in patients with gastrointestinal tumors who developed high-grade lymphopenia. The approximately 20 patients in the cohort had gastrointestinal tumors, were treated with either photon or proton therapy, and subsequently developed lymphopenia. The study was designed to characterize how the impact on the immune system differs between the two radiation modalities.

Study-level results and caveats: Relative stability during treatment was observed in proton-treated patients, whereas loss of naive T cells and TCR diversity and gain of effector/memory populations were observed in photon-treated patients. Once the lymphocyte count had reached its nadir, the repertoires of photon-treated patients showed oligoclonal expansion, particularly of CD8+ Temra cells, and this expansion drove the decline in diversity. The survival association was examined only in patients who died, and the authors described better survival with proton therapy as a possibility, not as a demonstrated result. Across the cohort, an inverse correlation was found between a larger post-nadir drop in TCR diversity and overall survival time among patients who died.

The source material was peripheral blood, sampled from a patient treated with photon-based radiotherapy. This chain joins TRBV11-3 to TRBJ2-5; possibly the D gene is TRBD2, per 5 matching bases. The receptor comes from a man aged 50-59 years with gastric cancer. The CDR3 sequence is CASSLSGEGQETQYF. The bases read TGTGCCAGCAGCCTCTCCGGTGAGGGACAAGAGACCCAGTACTTC.